The 5 T cell receptor beta chains below all came from one sample that was sequenced in a study of blood T cells in healthy people across ages. Using a J-beta primer mix together with a sample-barcoded 5' primer, a second PCR was run for roughly 6 to 11 cycles. One entry per CDR3 protein, called by TCRdb with MiXCR from the 5' RACE reads. This table has about 1 million distinct CDR3 sequences, 40% to 55% appearing once. Source material: blood. These receptors originate from an older woman in good health.

This clonotype was recorded many times. V gene TRBV5-5 combines with J gene TRBJ1-2; 7 bases agree with TRBD1. Looked up from germline, CDR1 is SGHKS and CDR2 is YYEKEE (reference sequence). Unmatched junction bases numbered 4, after V lost 2 bases and J lost 3 bases. CDR3 length equals 14 residues. DNA of the CDR3: TGTGCCAGCAGCTTTGCAGGGGGGGACTATGGCTACACCTTC. Its translation: CASSFAGGDYGYTF.

In this sample, this clonotype turned up a few times. This sequence joins TRBV5-1 and TRBJ2-1; 7 bases are shared with TRBD1. This CDR3 has 15 amino acids. J lost 8 bases, V lost 0 bases, and 8 bases had no gene match. CDR1 is SGHRS, CDR2 YFSETQ, per germline. The CDR3 DNA sequence: TGCGCCAGCAGCTTGGCTGGGGACAGAGTACATGAGCAGTTCTTC. Its protein product is CASSLAGDRVHEQFF.

CDR3 coding DNA: TGTGCCAGCAGTGATATTGGCGGGTACACAGATACGCAGTATTTT. This sequence encodes CASSDIGGYTDTQYF. V and J are TRBV6-1 and TRBJ2-3, with D tentatively TRBD2 (5 bases). Germline assignment: CDR1 MNHNS and CDR2 SASEGT. The ends were cut back, 3 bases at V and 2 bases at J, with 12 bases in the middle. The CDR3 is made up of 15 amino acids.

This clonotype was observed a handful of times. The chain combines TRBV7-2 with TRBJ2-3; D gene unclear. The CDR3 totals 15 residues. Germline CDR1 and CDR2: SGHTA and FQGNSA. The ends were cut back, 1 base at V and 1 base at J, with 9 bases in the middle. The CDR3, as DNA: TGTGCCAGCAGCTTAGAGGCCCACGGCACAGATACGCAGTATTTT. It codes for CASSLEAHGTDTQYF.

This clonotype is a singleton in its sample. This may stem from a read error, because a much larger clone lies one nucleotide away. The CDR3 DNA follows: TGCAGTGCTAGAGACCTCGGACTAGTTCGGGGAAACGAGCAGTACTTC. Protein: CSARDLGLVRGNEQYF. The rearrangement joins TRBV20-1 to TRBJ2-7; 7 bases align to TRBD2. V lost 0 bases, J lost 5 bases, and 13 bases stayed unmatched. Germline V gene sequence: CDR1 DFQATT, CDR2 SNEGSKA (reference sequence). The CDR3 consists of 16 residues.